The 22 T cell receptor beta chains below were found in one sample sequenced in a study of blood T cell repertoires in COVID-19. The assay was immunoSEQ multiplex PCR, and TCRdb's table has in-frame clones only and misses some. The sample has 220,000 or so clones, approximately 80% seen once; the top ten hold around 3.4%. The source material was PBMCs or T cells enriched from blood (not recorded which). Receptor source: an older woman who had recovered from COVID-19.

The chain employs TRBV12-5 and TRBJ1-1; D remains unclear. V was shortened by 3 bases and J by 11 bases, with 19 bases between the two germline ends. Germline CDR1 LGHNT, CDR2 FRNRAP. There are 14 residues in the CDR3. In nucleotides, the CDR3 is TGTGCTAGTGGTTTAACCCCCTTACGGGAGGAGGCTTTCTTT. Its translation: CASGLTPLREEAFF.

The chain has TRBV9 and TRBJ2-5, with a possible D match to TRBD2 (5 bases). The germline V gene encodes CDR1 SGDLS and CDR2 YYNGEE. Trimming took off 0 bases at V and 1 base at J, with 10 bases between the two ends. The CDR3 is made up of 15 amino acids. CDR3 protein: CASSVGMGSQETQYF. In DNA form, the CDR3 reads TGTGCCAGCAGCGTAGGAATGGGGAGCCAAGAGACCCAGTACTTC.

This clone has only one observation. Here the CDR3 reads CASSLSGGLTGELFF. CDR3 DNA: TGTGCCAGCAGCTTAAGCGGGGGCCTTACCGGGGAGCTGTTTTTT. The chain combines TRBV5-4 with TRBJ2-2, with 8 bases that match TRBD2. The germline CDR1 and CDR2 sequences are SGHNT and YYREEE (reference sequence). V dropped 2 bases and J dropped 5; count of bases not matched to a gene: 5. The CDR3 is 15 amino acids.

The genes are TRBV27 and TRBJ1-1; 8 bases are shared with TRBD1. CDR3 length: 15 amino acids. Losses at the gene ends were 2 bases for V and 2 bases for J; bases not matched to a gene: 4. The germline V gene has CDR1 MNHEY and CDR2 SMNVEV (reference sequence). The CDR3 DNA reads as TGTGCCAGCAGTTTAATTACAGGGGGAAACACTGAAGCTTTCTTT. It is translated as CASSLITGGNTEAFF.

The rearrangement joins TRBV6-1 to TRBJ1-3; 7 nucleotides line up with TRBD1. Trimming cost V 3 bases and J 4 bases; bases outside gene matches: 6. The CDR3 totals 15 residues. Germline assignment: CDR1 MNHNS and CDR2 SASEGT. CDR3 loop: CASSEEGGGGNTIYF. The CDR3 DNA follows: TGTGCCAGCAGTGAGGAAGGGGGCGGAGGAAACACCATATATTTT.

This chain links TRBV5-4 with TRBJ2-1, with 9 bases that match TRBD2. The CDR3 covers 12 residues. The V segment lost 4 bases and the J segment 14 bases; nucleotides outside the gene matches: 7. Germline CDR1 is SGHNT and CDR2 is YYREEE (reference sequence). CDR3 sequence (DNA): TGTGCCAGCAGCACCCGGACTAGCGTAAAGTTCTTC. Amino acids: CASSTRTSVKFF.

This clone is a singleton in its sample. The rearrangement links TRBV7-9 to TRBJ2-1, with 12 bases fitting TRBD2. CDR3 length equals 18 residues. CDR1 SEHNR and CDR2 FQNEAQ come from the germline V gene (reference sequence). V dropped 1 base and J dropped 3; count of bases not matched to a gene: 7. The CDR3 DNA reads TGTGCCAGCAGCTTAGGCCTAGCGGGAGGGCCGGTCTACAATGAGCAGTTCTTC. The encoded protein is CASSLGLAGGPVYNEQFF.

The chain employs TRBV5-1 and TRBJ2-3, with 7 bases identical to TRBD2. The CDR3 runs 16 residues. Germline CDR1 is SGHRS and CDR2 is YFSETQ. With V trimmed by 1 base and J by 5 bases, 10 bases remained unmatched. The CDR3 protein is CASSLSSIAGEDTQYF. CDR3 sequence (DNA): TGCGCCAGCAGCTTGTCCTCCATCGCGGGAGAAGATACGCAGTATTTT.

The V and J genes are TRBV11-2 and TRBJ2-7; D perhaps matches TRBD2 (7 bases). Trimming shortened V by 5 bases and J by 2 bases, and 10 bases separated the two germline ends. CDR1 SGHAT and CDR2 FQNNGV come from the germline V gene. The CDR3 totals 13 residues. The CDR3 region is CASSPGGPYEQYF. DNA of the CDR3: TGTGCCAGCAGCCCCGGGGGGCCCTACGAGCAGTACTTC.

V gene TRBV29-1 combines with J gene TRBJ2-2, with 8 bases identical to TRBD2. Losses at the gene ends were 7 bases for V and 6 bases for J; bases not matched to a gene: 7. The CDR3 contains 13 residues. Germline-derived CDR1 and CDR2 are SQVTM and ANQGSEA. Written as DNA, the CDR3 is TGCAGCGACATTGGCGGGAGGTCCGGGGAGCTGTTTTTT. The encoded protein is CSDIGGRSGELFF.

The rearrangement joins TRBV2 to TRBJ1-2; the D gene is possibly TRBD1 (6 bases). Trimming removed 1 base from V and 6 bases from J, with 18 bases in between. Per germline, CDR1 SNHLY and CDR2 FYNNEI. The CDR3 is made up of 16 amino acids. CDR3 residues: CASSEGLPLQGDGYTF. Here the CDR3 DNA reads TGTGCCAGCAGTGAAGGCCTGCCTTTACAGGGAGATGGCTACACCTTC.

This chain links TRBV5-1 with TRBJ2-3; possible D gene TRBD2, 5 bases. With 0 bases removed from V and 4 bases from J, the gap between germline ends came to 9 bases. Per germline, CDR1 SGHRS and CDR2 YFSETQ. The CDR3 extends over 14 amino acids. The CDR3 nucleotides are TGCGCCAGCAGCTTGGGAGGGCGAGCAGATACGCAGTATTTT. Its protein product is CASSLGGRADTQYF. Full variable domain (rest looked up from reference TRBV5-1 and TRBJ2-3): KAGVTQTPRYLIKTRGQQVTLSCSPISGHRSVSWYQQTPGQGLQFLFEYFSETQRNKGNFPGRFSGRQFSNSRSEMNVSTLELGDSALYLCASSLGGRADTQYFGPGTRLTVL.

The V gene is TRBV5-4, the J gene TRBJ2-2; TRBD1 matches 8 bases. The CDR3 runs to 15 residues. J lost 2 bases, V lost 5 bases, and 5 bases had no gene match. The germline V gene encodes CDR1 SGHNT and CDR2 YYREEE (reference sequence). In DNA form, the CDR3 reads TGTGCCAGCAGGACCGGGACAGGAAACACCGGGGAGCTGTTTTTT. It yields the protein CASRTGTGNTGELFF.

The CDR3 DNA reads TGTGCCAGCAGCCACATTCCGGGTACTACCCTTAACTATGGCTACACCTTC. It specifies CASSHIPGTTLNYGYTF. The chain combines TRBV5-6 with TRBJ1-2; the D is unclear. The length of the CDR3 is 17 residues. V lost 4 bases and J lost 1, with 20 bases in between. Germline V CDR1 and CDR2: SGHDT, YYEEEE.

The gene calls are TRBV19 and TRBJ1-4, with D uncertain. The CDR3 covers 14 residues. Germline values: CDR1 LNHDA, CDR2 SQIVND (reference sequence). V was clipped by 2 bases and J by 7 bases, with 11 bases between them. The DNA of the CDR3 is TGTGCCAGTAGTATATCGGTCGCGGGTGAAAAACTGTTTTTT. Translating gives CASSISVAGEKLFF.

This rearrangement joins TRBV19 to TRBJ1-5; tentative D call: TRBD1 (5 bases). V was pared by 6 bases and J by 2 bases, with 8 bases between. The CDR3 totals 13 residues. CDR1 is LNHDA and CDR2 is SQIVND in the germline V gene (reference sequence). The CDR3 here is CASSDSGNQPQHF. The CDR3 nucleotides are TGTGCCAGTAGCGACAGTGGCAATCAGCCCCAGCATTTT.

The chain employs TRBV18 and TRBJ2-2; D call uncertain. The V end lost 3 bases, the J end lost 4 bases, and 9 bases lay between the germline ends. CDR1 is KGHSH and CDR2 is LQKENI in the germline V gene. The CDR3 runs to 14 residues. In nucleotides, the CDR3 is TGTGCCAGCTCACCCGGCCCGGGCACCGGGGAGCTGTTTTTT. The encoded protein is CASSPGPGTGELFF.

The CDR3 reads CASSLFSGINEQFF. The CDR3 DNA reads as TGTGCCAGCAGTCTTTTTTCAGGTATCAATGAGCAGTTCTTC. The V and J genes are TRBV3-1 (or the pseudogene TRBV3-2) and TRBJ2-1; D is unclear. Trimming removed 6 bases from V and 6 bases from J, with 15 bases in between. The germline V gene has CDR1 LGHDT and CDR2 YNNKEL (reference sequence). CDR3 length: 14 amino acids.

This chain joins TRBV27 and TRBJ1-5; D not resolved. The CDR3 runs to 12 residues. Trimming removed 6 bases at V and 3 bases at J, with 6 bases between. Germline V gene data show CDR1 as MNHEY and CDR2 as SMNVEV (reference sequence). The CDR3 bases are TGTGCCAGCAGGGAGACCAATCAGCCCCAGCATTTT. Protein: CASRETNQPQHF.

The chain uses TRBV4-3 and TRBJ1-1; D might be TRBD1 (5 bases). Germline V gene lookup returns CDR1 LGHNA and CDR2 YSLEER. Trimming left V 4 bases short and J 4 bases short, with 13 bases between. The CDR3 spans 14 residues. The CDR3 DNA reads as TGCGCCAGCAGCCGAGACACGGGGGGCACTGAAGCTTTCTTT. Its protein product is CASSRDTGGTEAFF.

V gene TRBV5-1 combines with J gene TRBJ2-5; 8 bases map to TRBD1. With 0 bases clipped from V and 5 bases from J, the junction kept 6 bases outside the gene matches. The CDR3 runs to 15 residues. Germline CDR1 SGHRS, CDR2 YFSETQ. Here the CDR3 DNA reads TGCGCCAGCAGCTTGGAGGGCAGGGGGCACGAGACCCAGTACTTC. Its protein is CASSLEGRGHETQYF.

This clone was detected once. V and J are TRBV5-1 and TRBJ2-5, with a weak D call TRBD1 (6 bases). The CDR3 is 16 amino acids. V was trimmed by 0 bases and J by 4 bases, leaving 16 bases between them. The germline V gene has CDR1 SGHRS and CDR2 YFSETQ. This CDR3 reads CASSLEGRGALETQYF. CDR3 nucleotide sequence: TGCGCCAGCAGCTTGGAAGGCAGGGGAGCTTTAGAGACCCAGTACTTC.